The rows below give T cell receptor beta chains drawn from one sample of a study of T cell repertoires in cytomegalovirus infection. What these receptors recognize is not known. One entry per CDR3 protein, called by TCRdb with MiXCR from the reads. Of 900,000 to 950,000 distinct CDR3 sequences in the sample, around a third were seen once. Sample: cultured CD8+ T cells from PBMCs, taken from culture after CMV antigen stimulation. The receptor set was obtained from a human donor in good health (CMV status not recorded). Some clones in this sample may be carry-over from other donors' samples. Each CDR3 is given with its conserved first and last residue. Fields, in order: CDR3 DNA, CDR3 protein, clone size, V gene, J gene, D gene. The D gene is left open where the match is weak. Some rows have no size entry. The others give once, few or many, or a class for an expanded clone.

cdr3_nt: TGTGCCAGCTTGACGGTGGAAAGCGCCGGGGAGCTGTTTTTT; cdr3_aa: CASLTVESAGELFF; clone_size: few; v_call: TRBV19; j_call: TRBJ2-2; d_call: .
cdr3_nt: TGTGCCAGCAGCGCACGGGACCCGGGGGCAACCGGGGAGCTGTTTTTT; cdr3_aa: CASSARDPGATGELFF; clone_size: few; v_call: TRBV7-9; j_call: TRBJ2-2; d_call: .
cdr3_nt: TGTGCCAGCAGCGTAGCGGCTAGCGGGTACAATGAGCAGTTCTTC; cdr3_aa: CASSVAASGYNEQFF; clone_size: .; v_call: TRBV9; j_call: TRBJ2-1; d_call: TRBD2
cdr3_nt: TGTGCCAGCAGCTCCCCCCCGGGGTTCGAGCAGTACTTC; cdr3_aa: CASSSPPGFEQYF; clone_size: .; v_call: TRBV11-2; j_call: TRBJ2-7; d_call: .
cdr3_nt: TGTGCCAGCAGCGTAGCCGGGACTATCTATGGCTACACCTTC; cdr3_aa: CASSVAGTIYGYTF; clone_size: .; v_call: TRBV12-3/TRBV12-4; j_call: TRBJ1-2; d_call: .
cdr3_nt: TGTGCCAGCAGTGAAGCCCACGCTGACAGGGGGCGTTACGAGCAGTACTTC; cdr3_aa: CASSEAHADRGRYEQYF; clone_size: .; v_call: TRBV6-1; j_call: TRBJ2-7; d_call: TRBD1
cdr3_nt: TGTGCCAGCAGCTTGGTGGCGGGGGGGGGCACAGATACGCAGTATTTT; cdr3_aa: CASSLVAGGGTDTQYF; clone_size: few; v_call: TRBV5-4; j_call: TRBJ2-3; d_call: TRBD2
cdr3_nt: TGCGCCAGCAGCCAAGGACAGTTGGAGACCCAGTACTTC; cdr3_aa: CASSQGQLETQYF; clone_size: .; v_call: TRBV4-1; j_call: TRBJ2-5; d_call: .
cdr3_nt: TGTGCCGTTATATCCACTGAAGCTTTCTTT; cdr3_aa: CAVISTEAFF; clone_size: few; v_call: TRBV19; j_call: TRBJ1-1; d_call: .
cdr3_nt: TGCAGTGCAGCCCCGGGGGATACGCAGTATTTT; cdr3_aa: CSAAPGDTQYF; clone_size: few; v_call: TRBV20-1; j_call: TRBJ2-3; d_call: .
cdr3_nt: TGTGCCAGCGACGGGACTAGCGGGGGGGGGGATGAGCAGTTCTTC; cdr3_aa: CASDGTSGGGDEQFF; clone_size: .; v_call: TRBV7-4; j_call: TRBJ2-1; d_call: TRBD2
cdr3_nt: TGTGCCAGCAGCGTAGGGGTAGGGCAGGGCTACGAGCAGTACTTC; cdr3_aa: CASSVGVGQGYEQYF; clone_size: many; v_call: TRBV9; j_call: TRBJ2-7; d_call: .
cdr3_nt: TGTGCCAGCAGTTTTGGCCCGGGCTACGAGCAGTACTTC; cdr3_aa: CASSFGPGYEQYF; clone_size: .; v_call: TRBV27; j_call: TRBJ2-7; d_call: .
cdr3_nt: TGTGCCAGCGACACCATCGGGGGCACCATATATTTT; cdr3_aa: CASDTIGGTIYF; clone_size: .; v_call: TRBV2; j_call: TRBJ1-3; d_call: .
cdr3_nt: TGCGCCAGCAGCTTAGGGGCTAGCGGCGGGAACGAGCAGTACTTC; cdr3_aa: CASSLGASGGNEQYF; clone_size: few; v_call: TRBV5-1; j_call: TRBJ2-7; d_call: TRBD2
cdr3_nt: TGTGCCAGCAGGGGACAGGGGAACGAGCAGTACTTC; cdr3_aa: CASRGQGNEQYF; clone_size: few; v_call: TRBV6-6; j_call: TRBJ2-7; d_call: TRBD1
cdr3_nt: TGTGCCACCAGTGACTGGGACTCTTATAGCAATCAGCCCCAGCATTTT; cdr3_aa: CATSDWDSYSNQPQHF; clone_size: .; v_call: TRBV24-1; j_call: TRBJ1-5; d_call: .
cdr3_nt: TGTGCCAGCAGCTTATACCCGGGACAGGGTGGTTTAGGGCAGTACGAGCAGTACTTC; cdr3_aa: CASSLYPGQGGLGQYEQYF; clone_size: many; v_call: TRBV7-9; j_call: TRBJ2-7; d_call: TRBD1
cdr3_nt: TGTGCCAGCAGTAAAATGGGACCGGGAGGGGAGACCCAGTACTTC; cdr3_aa: CASSKMGPGGETQYF; clone_size: .; v_call: TRBV27; j_call: TRBJ2-5; d_call: TRBD2
cdr3_nt: TGTGCCAGTAGTACCCCTAAGTTAGCGGGGACCTACAATGAGCAGTTCTTC; cdr3_aa: CASSTPKLAGTYNEQFF; clone_size: .; v_call: TRBV19; j_call: TRBJ2-1; d_call: TRBD2
cdr3_nt: TGTGCCATCAGTGACTCCGGGACTAGCGGGGGGGCCAACACCGGGGAGCTGTTTTTT; cdr3_aa: CAISDSGTSGGANTGELFF; clone_size: .; v_call: TRBV10-3; j_call: TRBJ2-2; d_call: TRBD2
cdr3_nt: TGTGCCAGCAGTCGGGACAGGGAAGGACCCCTCCACTTT; cdr3_aa: CASSRDREGPLHF; clone_size: .; v_call: TRBV14; j_call: TRBJ1-6; d_call: TRBD1
cdr3_nt: TGTGCCAGCACGAGAGGCGGGGGGCAAGAGACCCAGTACTTC; cdr3_aa: CASTRGGGQETQYF; clone_size: .; v_call: TRBV9; j_call: TRBJ2-5; d_call: TRBD2
cdr3_nt: TGCAGCCCCGGACAGGGACTCTTC; cdr3_aa: CSPGQGLF; clone_size: once; v_call: TRBV29-1; j_call: TRBJ1-2; d_call: TRBD1
cdr3_nt: TGTGCCAGCAGTAACGGGCCTCGTGGGGGCTACACCTTC; cdr3_aa: CASSNGPRGGYTF; clone_size: .; v_call: TRBV6-8; j_call: TRBJ1-2; d_call: .
cdr3_nt: TGTGCCAGTTGTTCACGAGCAGGGGGGTACACAGATACGCAGTATTTT; cdr3_aa: CASCSRAGGYTDTQYF; clone_size: .; v_call: TRBV19; j_call: TRBJ2-3; d_call: .
cdr3_nt: TGTGCCAGCAGCCACGACAGACCTGAAGCTTTCTTT; cdr3_aa: CASSHDRPEAFF; clone_size: .; v_call: TRBV7-9; j_call: TRBJ1-1; d_call: .
cdr3_nt: TGTGCCAGCAGTTACAGGGATCGCAATCAGCCCCAGCATTTT; cdr3_aa: CASSYRDRNQPQHF; clone_size: .; v_call: TRBV28; j_call: TRBJ1-5; d_call: .
cdr3_nt: TGTGCCATCAGTGTGTCAGGGGCCCGGGGGAGCAATCAGCCCCAGCATTTT; cdr3_aa: CAISVSGARGSNQPQHF; clone_size: .; v_call: TRBV10-3; j_call: TRBJ1-5; d_call: .
cdr3_nt: TGTGCCAGCAGCTTAGGATTACAGGGGCCGAGGACAGATACGCAGTATTTT; cdr3_aa: CASSLGLQGPRTDTQYF; clone_size: .; v_call: TRBV11-2; j_call: TRBJ2-3; d_call: TRBD1
cdr3_nt: TGTGCCTGCACCCCCGGTGGCACTGAAGCTTTCTTT; cdr3_aa: CACTPGGTEAFF; clone_size: .; v_call: TRBV7-9; j_call: TRBJ1-1; d_call: .
cdr3_nt: TGTGCCAGCAGAGGACAGGGACGGAATCAGCCCCAGCATTTT; cdr3_aa: CASRGQGRNQPQHF; clone_size: .; v_call: TRBV6-1; j_call: TRBJ1-5; d_call: TRBD1
cdr3_nt: TGTGCCAGCAGTTGGGACTCACTTGCCGGGGAGCTGTTTTTT; cdr3_aa: CASSWDSLAGELFF; clone_size: .; v_call: TRBV28; j_call: TRBJ2-2; d_call: .
cdr3_nt: TGTGCCAGCAGCACCCGGCCCCACACAGATACGCAGTATTTT; cdr3_aa: CASSTRPHTDTQYF; clone_size: few; v_call: TRBV13; j_call: TRBJ2-3; d_call: .
cdr3_nt: TGTGCCAGCAGCCGCAGGGGTACTGGAAACACCATATATTTT; cdr3_aa: CASSRRGTGNTIYF; clone_size: .; v_call: TRBV27; j_call: TRBJ1-3; d_call: .
cdr3_nt: TGTGCCAGTAGTCCCCGGACAGGTTTCAGCTCCTATAATTCACCCCTCCACTTT; cdr3_aa: CASSPRTGFSSYNSPLHF; clone_size: .; v_call: TRBV19; j_call: TRBJ1-6; d_call: TRBD1
cdr3_nt: TGTGCCAGCAGCTTAGTACAGCGCTATAATTCACCCCTCCACTTT; cdr3_aa: CASSLVQRYNSPLHF; clone_size: .; v_call: TRBV7-9; j_call: TRBJ1-6; d_call: .
cdr3_nt: TGTGCCAGCAGCTGGACTAGCGGGGTCTCCTACGAGCAGTACTTC; cdr3_aa: CASSWTSGVSYEQYF; clone_size: few; v_call: TRBV7-9; j_call: TRBJ2-7; d_call: TRBD2
cdr3_nt: TGTGCCAGTAGTAACCGGGACAGGGTTTCCGAGCAGTACTTC; cdr3_aa: CASSNRDRVSEQYF; clone_size: .; v_call: TRBV19; j_call: TRBJ2-7; d_call: TRBD1
cdr3_nt: TGTGCCAGCAGCTTAGGGCAGGGGTTTGTTGCGTCTGGGGCCAACGTCCTGACTTTC; cdr3_aa: CASSLGQGFVASGANVLTF; clone_size: .; v_call: TRBV7-6; j_call: TRBJ2-6; d_call: .
cdr3_nt: TGTGCCAGCAGTCCCTCAACCTACAATGAGCAGTTCTTC; cdr3_aa: CASSPSTYNEQFF; clone_size: .; v_call: TRBV12-3/TRBV12-4; j_call: TRBJ2-1; d_call: .
cdr3_nt: TGTGCCAGCAGCGTTGGCGGGGGGATCACCGGGGAGCTGTTTTTT; cdr3_aa: CASSVGGGITGELFF; clone_size: .; v_call: TRBV9; j_call: TRBJ2-2; d_call: TRBD2
cdr3_nt: TGCGCCAGCAGCCAAGATCTGGCCAGGACTGATTTAAACACCATATATTTT; cdr3_aa: CASSQDLARTDLNTIYF; clone_size: few; v_call: TRBV4-3; j_call: TRBJ1-3; d_call: .
cdr3_nt: TGCGCCAGCAGCCTCGAGCCTCCTCCTCACACAGATACGCAGTATTTT; cdr3_aa: CASSLEPPPHTDTQYF; clone_size: once; v_call: TRBV4-1; j_call: TRBJ2-3; d_call: .
cdr3_nt: TGTGCCAGCAGCTCCTCATATACAGGAACCCTTGGCAATGAGCAGTTCTTC; cdr3_aa: CASSSSYTGTLGNEQFF; clone_size: .; v_call: TRBV5-5; j_call: TRBJ2-1; d_call: .
cdr3_nt: TGTGCCAGCAGCTTATACAGGGTACGGGGAACCGGGGAGCTGTTTTTT; cdr3_aa: CASSLYRVRGTGELFF; clone_size: .; v_call: TRBV5-4; j_call: TRBJ2-2; d_call: .
cdr3_nt: TGTGCCAGCAGCTTATATGGGGGGGACAATGAGCAGTTCTTC; cdr3_aa: CASSLYGGDNEQFF; clone_size: many; v_call: TRBV7-6; j_call: TRBJ2-1; d_call: TRBD2
cdr3_nt: TGTGCCAGCAGCGGGGAGCTCTCTGGAAACACCATATATTTT; cdr3_aa: CASSGELSGNTIYF; clone_size: once; v_call: TRBV7-6; j_call: TRBJ1-3; d_call: .
cdr3_nt: TGTGCCAGCAGTTTAGTCGGGGCATTGAGTGCCGAGCAGTACTTC; cdr3_aa: CASSLVGALSAEQYF; clone_size: few; v_call: TRBV12-3/TRBV12-4; j_call: TRBJ2-7; d_call: .
cdr3_nt: TGCGCCAGCAGCCAAGCAACACCACAAGAGACCCAGTACTTC; cdr3_aa: CASSQATPQETQYF; clone_size: .; v_call: TRBV4-1; j_call: TRBJ2-5; d_call: .
cdr3_nt: TGTGCCAGCAGGTGGGGACAGGGGGCCTATGGCTACACCTTC; cdr3_aa: CASRWGQGAYGYTF; clone_size: .; v_call: TRBV5-5; j_call: TRBJ1-2; d_call: TRBD1
cdr3_nt: TGTGCCAGCGCCTTAAGTTTGGCCAGCAATCAGCCCCAGCATTTT; cdr3_aa: CASALSLASNQPQHF; clone_size: few; v_call: TRBV28; j_call: TRBJ1-5; d_call: .
cdr3_nt: TGCGCCAGCAGCCAAGACTTCAGTTATAACACTGAAGCTTTCTTT; cdr3_aa: CASSQDFSYNTEAFF; clone_size: .; v_call: TRBV4-3; j_call: TRBJ1-1; d_call: .
cdr3_nt: TGTGCCAGCAGCAACCGGACAGGGGGCTACACTGAAGCTTTCTTT; cdr3_aa: CASSNRTGGYTEAFF; clone_size: many; v_call: TRBV7-8; j_call: TRBJ1-1; d_call: TRBD1